This T cell receptor beta chain was identified during a study of CD8 T cells in ankylosing spondylitis. Findings of the study overall: Disease-linked clones reportedly showed significant enrichment in matched ankylosing spondylitis synovial fluid. For ankylosing spondylitis blood, a TCR beta motif of 7 or 8 highly homologous variants appeared characteristic. Clones linked with disease were CD8+ and fairly uncommon in the peripheral blood. Reactive arthritis synovial fluid and blood previously showed some of these motif variants.

TCRdb reprocessed the 5' RACE reads with MiXCR, giving one entry per CDR3 protein. Among 670,000 or so distinct CDR3 sequences listed, around 20% were seen once. The CDR3 is 14 residues long. Germline-derived CDR1 and CDR2 are MNHEY and SVGEGT. Germline trimming cut 5 bases from V and 7 bases from J; bases unmatched to any gene: 9. Concerning this clonotype: Its antigen is currently unknown.

This sequence originates from a male donor with ankylosing spondylitis. This chain joins TRBV6-2 or TRBV6-3 and TRBJ2-5, with 8 bases that match TRBD2. Sequencing was performed on blood, either unsorted or a sorted T cell fraction (not recorded which). CDR3 nucleotides: TGTGCCAGCAGTCAAAGCGGGAGCGTGGGGACCCAGTACTTC. It codes for CASSQSGSVGTQYF.